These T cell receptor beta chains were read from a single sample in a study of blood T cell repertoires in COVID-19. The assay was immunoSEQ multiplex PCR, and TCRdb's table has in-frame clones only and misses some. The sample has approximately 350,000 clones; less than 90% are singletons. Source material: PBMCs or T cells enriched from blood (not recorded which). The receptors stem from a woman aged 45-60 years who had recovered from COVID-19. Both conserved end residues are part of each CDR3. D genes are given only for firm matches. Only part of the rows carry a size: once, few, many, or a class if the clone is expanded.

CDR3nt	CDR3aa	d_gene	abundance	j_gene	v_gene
TGTGCCACTCGAAGACAGGGGAGCCCCTACGAGCAGTACTTC	CATRRQGSPYEQYF	TRBD1	NA	TRBJ2-7	TRBV27
TGTGCCTGGAGTGTACGAAGGGGGGAGGGCTATGGCTACACCTTC	CAWSVRRGEGYGYTF	NA	NA	TRBJ1-2	TRBV30
TGTGCCAGCAGCTTAGTAGGGGCCGGATACGAGCAGTACTTC	CASSLVGAGYEQYF	NA	NA	TRBJ2-7	TRBV7-9
TGTGCCAGCAGTAGAACTCGGTACGAGCAGTACTTC	CASSRTRYEQYF	NA	NA	TRBJ2-7	TRBV6-2/TRBV6-3
TGTGCCAGCAGCGATGGGTTGGACGGGAGGATGTACAATGAGCAGTTCTTC	CASSDGLDGRMYNEQFF	TRBD2	NA	TRBJ2-1	TRBV9
TGTGCCAGCAGCTTAGGGTCAGGGAGGAGATCTGTTAACTATGGCTACACCTTC	CASSLGSGRRSVNYGYTF	NA	NA	TRBJ1-2	TRBV3-1/TRBV3-2
TGCGCCAGCAGCTCGACACTGGGACGGGGGGGCGGCGAGACCCAGTACTTC	CASSSTLGRGGGETQYF	TRBD2	few	TRBJ2-5	TRBV5-1
TGTGCCAGCAGCCGACAGAATATGGGGACCGGGGAGCTGTTTTTT	CASSRQNMGTGELFF	NA	NA	TRBJ2-2	TRBV27
TGTGCCAGCAGCCCTATGACAGGGGAGAGGGGAGAGACCCAGTACTTC	CASSPMTGERGETQYF	TRBD1	NA	TRBJ2-5	TRBV5-5
TGTGCCAGCAGTGAAGGAGGAACTAGCGGGAGCGTGGGTGGGGAGACCCAGTACTTC	CASSEGGTSGSVGGETQYF	TRBD2	once	TRBJ2-5	TRBV2
TGTGCCAGTAGCACCACAGGGGGCAGGGTCGCTTCACCCCTCCACTTT	CASSTTGGRVASPLHF	TRBD1	NA	TRBJ1-6	TRBV19
TGTGCCAGCAGTCCCGTACCGAAGGTAGCTAGCACAGATACGCAGTATTTT	CASSPVPKVASTDTQYF	NA	NA	TRBJ2-3	TRBV28
TGTGCCAGTAGTATAATAGGGGCGGCAGGGCTGGTCTATGGCTACACCTTC	CASSIIGAAGLVYGYTF	NA	NA	TRBJ1-2	TRBV19
TGTGCCAGCAGCCCTACCGGGACAGGGTCGGTCACTGAAGCTTTCTTT	CASSPTGTGSVTEAFF	TRBD1	NA	TRBJ1-1	TRBV13
TGTGCCTGGAGTGCCCCTGGGACAGGGAGTAATTCACCCCTCCACTTT	CAWSAPGTGSNSPLHF	TRBD1	few	TRBJ1-6	TRBV30
TGTGCCAGCAGCATCATGACAGCTTTGGGGCAGTTCTTC	CASSIMTALGQFF	NA	NA	TRBJ2-1	TRBV7-2
TGTGCCAGCAGTTACGCCTCGGTCGGCAGGGCGCATCTTTACGAGCAGTACTTC	CASSYASVGRAHLYEQYF	NA	NA	TRBJ2-7	TRBV6-2/TRBV6-3
TGCGCCCGCCCAAGCCGGGACAGGACCCACAATGAGCAGTTCTTC	CARPSRDRTHNEQFF	TRBD1	NA	TRBJ2-1	TRBV10-1
TGTGCCAGCAGCGCGCCGGGACAAGCGAGTGTGGATACGCAGTATTTT	CASSAPGQASVDTQYF	NA	few	TRBJ2-3	TRBV9
TGTGCCAGCAGTTACTCGGTAACTAGCGGGAAAAACATTCAGTACTTC	CASSYSVTSGKNIQYF	TRBD2	NA	TRBJ2-4	TRBV6-5
TGTGCCAGCAGCAAGGGACTAGCGGGAGGGCCCTCCTACAATGAGCAGTTCTTC	CASSKGLAGGPSYNEQFF	TRBD2	NA	TRBJ2-1	TRBV5-4
TGCGCCAGCAGCGTCCGCGGGGGAAGCACAGATACGCAGTATTTT	CASSVRGGSTDTQYF	TRBD2	NA	TRBJ2-3	TRBV5-1
TGTGCCTGGAGTGGGACAGGGGGCTCATGGAACACTGAAGCTTTCTTT	CAWSGTGGSWNTEAFF	TRBD1	NA	TRBJ1-1	TRBV30
TGTGCCTGGAGTGTAGTTCCGACAACGGGGTATGGCTACACCTTC	CAWSVVPTTGYGYTF	NA	NA	TRBJ1-2	TRBV30
TGTGCTCGGCGGGAGGGGATTGGCTATGGCTACACCTTC	CARREGIGYGYTF	NA	NA	TRBJ1-2	TRBV7-2
TGTGCCTGGAGTTCAACAGGGCTGAACACTGAAGCTTTCTTT	CAWSSTGLNTEAFF	NA	NA	TRBJ1-1	TRBV30
TGCGCCAGCAGCCTGGGACAGGGGGGAGTAAACTATGGCTACACCTTC	CASSLGQGGVNYGYTF	TRBD1	NA	TRBJ1-2	TRBV5-1
TGTGCCAGCAGTGAATATCCCCGGACTAGCGGGGCCGGGGAGCTGTTTTTT	CASSEYPRTSGAGELFF	TRBD2	NA	TRBJ2-2	TRBV2
TGTGCCAGCAGAGGACAGGGGAGATATCAGCCCCAGCATTTT	CASRGQGRYQPQHF	TRBD1	NA	TRBJ1-5	TRBV6-5
TGCGCCAGCAGCCAAGTAGGCGTGCGAGCGGGAGGATTGGATGAGCAGTTCTTC	CASSQVGVRAGGLDEQFF	TRBD2	NA	TRBJ2-1	TRBV4-3
TGTGCCAGCAGCCGGTCCAAGAACACTGAAGCTTTCTTT	CASSRSKNTEAFF	NA	NA	TRBJ1-1	TRBV5-4
TGTGCCAGCAGGGGGGGAGGCGAGCAGTTCTTC	CASRGGGEQFF	NA	NA	TRBJ2-1	TRBV2
TGTGCCAGCAGCCACGCGGGGGGGAAAAACATTCAGTACTTC	CASSHAGGKNIQYF	TRBD2	NA	TRBJ2-4	TRBV3-1/TRBV3-2
TGTGCCTGGAGTGACTACTATGGCTACACCTTC	CAWSDYYGYTF	NA	once	TRBJ1-2	TRBV30
TGTGCCAGCAGTTCAGACAGGGGAGGCTACACCTTC	CASSSDRGGYTF	TRBD1	NA	TRBJ1-2	TRBV12-3/TRBV12-4
TGTGCCAGCAGCTCACGTCCCGGGACAGGGGACTATGGCTACACCTTC	CASSSRPGTGDYGYTF	TRBD1	NA	TRBJ1-2	TRBV5-8
TGTGCCAGCAGGCGGGGCCGAGATCAGCCCCAGCATTTT	CASRRGRDQPQHF	NA	NA	TRBJ1-5	TRBV12-3/TRBV12-4
TGTGCCAGCAGCCTCGGGGGGGGCCCGGATTCACCCCTCCACTTT	CASSLGGGPDSPLHF	NA	once	TRBJ1-6	TRBV6-5
TGTGCCTGGAGGGGGGCCTCAAACGTGGCCCAGCATTTT	CAWRGASNVAQHF	NA	NA	TRBJ1-5	TRBV30
TGCGCCAGCAGCCCAAATTACAGTAGTGAAGCTTTCTTT	CASSPNYSSEAFF	NA	NA	TRBJ1-1	TRBV5-1
TGTGCCACCAGTGATTGGGGACAGGGGGCAATGGAGACCCAGTACTTC	CATSDWGQGAMETQYF	TRBD1	NA	TRBJ2-5	TRBV24-1
TGTGCCAGTAGTGACCGACAGGGGAACACTGAAGCTTTCTTT	CASSDRQGNTEAFF	TRBD1	NA	TRBJ1-1	TRBV19
TGTGCCAGCTCACCAATCCATGAGGGTGGGTCGAACACTGAAGCTTTCTTT	CASSPIHEGGSNTEAFF	NA	NA	TRBJ1-1	TRBV18
TGTGCCAGCAGCGGGAGGGCCTCCTACGAGCAGTACTTC	CASSGRASYEQYF	TRBD2	few	TRBJ2-7	TRBV5-6
TGTGCCAGTAGTATAGGACACATTAGTGAAAAACTGTTTTTT	CASSIGHISEKLFF	NA	few	TRBJ1-4	TRBV19
TGTGCCAGCAGGGGACAGGGTTTGACTGAAGCTTTCTTT	CASRGQGLTEAFF	TRBD1	NA	TRBJ1-1	TRBV6-5
TGTGCCAGCAGCTCCCCGGGGGGGGCTATCGGGGAGCTGTTTTTT	CASSSPGGAIGELFF	TRBD2	NA	TRBJ2-2	TRBV7-9
TGTGCCAGCAGCTCCGGGACTAGAGAAGATACGCAGTATTTT	CASSSGTREDTQYF	TRBD2	NA	TRBJ2-3	TRBV7-6
TGCAGCGTTGCTGACAGGTTTGGAGGAAACACCATATATTTT	CSVADRFGGNTIYF	NA	few	TRBJ1-3	TRBV29-1
TGTGCCATCAGGACCGGGACAGGGACCGCCACTGAAGCTTTCTTT	CAIRTGTGTATEAFF	TRBD1	NA	TRBJ1-1	TRBV10-3
TGTGCCAGCAGCTCGGGACAGGGGATATTTGGAAACACCATATATTTT	CASSSGQGIFGNTIYF	TRBD1	NA	TRBJ1-3	TRBV5-4